The TCR beta chain under discussion was sequenced for a study of cytomegalovirus exposure and HLA in healthy donors. At the level of the study: Out of around 360 genotyped donors, around 80% belonged to the Caucasian-associated ancestry cluster. Regarding the study as a whole: Upon later analysis, TCR association rates were observed to vary by HLA locus, being highest for DRB1 and lowest for HLA-C. Three of the chains that were CMV-associated were confirmed in vitro to be specific for CMV antigens.

As regards this clone: The target antigen is unknown.

Germline-derived CDR1 and CDR2 are LNHDA and SQIVND (reference sequence). The V and J ends lost 7 bases and 0 bases respectively, with 16 bases between them. The CDR3 has 16 amino acids. The PCR made use of 60 Vbeta and 13 Jbeta primers. TCRdb's copy holds only in-frame clones and misses some; the assay was immunoSEQ multiplex PCR. The table includes over 95,000 clones, more than 75% detected once. This TCR was recovered from a woman aged 35 to 49 in good health and CMV-seropositive. The sample was PBMCs. The J gene is TRBJ2-4, the V gene TRBV19, with a possible D match to TRBD2 (6 bases). The CDR3 nucleotides read TGTGCCAGTACGCCGAGCGGACTACTAGCCAAAAACATTCAGTACTTC. Its protein product is CASTPSGLLAKNIQYF.